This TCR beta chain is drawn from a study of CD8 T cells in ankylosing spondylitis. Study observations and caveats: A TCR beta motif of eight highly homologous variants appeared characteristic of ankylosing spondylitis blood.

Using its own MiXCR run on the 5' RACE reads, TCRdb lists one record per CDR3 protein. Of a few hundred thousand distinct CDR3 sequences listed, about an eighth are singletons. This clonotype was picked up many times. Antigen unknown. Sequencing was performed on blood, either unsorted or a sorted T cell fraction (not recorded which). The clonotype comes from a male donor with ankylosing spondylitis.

CDR3 in DNA: TGTGCCAGCAGCTTGGAGTGGAACTCCTACGAGCAGTACTTC. Its translation: CASSLEWNSYEQYF. V is TRBV5-5 and J is TRBJ2-7; D unresolved. V lost 0 bases and J 0 bases, leaving 7 bases between the germline ends. This CDR3 is 14 amino acids long. The germline CDR1 and CDR2 sequences are SGHKS and YYEKEE (reference sequence).